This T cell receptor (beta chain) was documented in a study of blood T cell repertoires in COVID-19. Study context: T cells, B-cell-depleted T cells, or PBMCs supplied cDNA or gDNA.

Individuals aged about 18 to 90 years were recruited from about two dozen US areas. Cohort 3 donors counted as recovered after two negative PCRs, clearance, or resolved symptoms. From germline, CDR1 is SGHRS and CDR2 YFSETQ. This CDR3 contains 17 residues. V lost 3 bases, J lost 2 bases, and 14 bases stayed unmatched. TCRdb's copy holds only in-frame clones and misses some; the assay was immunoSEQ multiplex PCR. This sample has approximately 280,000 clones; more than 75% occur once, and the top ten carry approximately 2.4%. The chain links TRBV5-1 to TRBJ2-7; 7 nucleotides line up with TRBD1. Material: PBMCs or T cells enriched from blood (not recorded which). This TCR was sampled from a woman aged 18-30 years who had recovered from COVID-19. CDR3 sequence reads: CASSSSITGEKPYEQYF. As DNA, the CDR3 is TGCGCCAGCAGCTCGTCTATTACAGGGGAGAAACCCTACGAGCAGTACTTC.